The 8 T cell receptor beta chains listed next were all sequenced from one sample in a study of human T cells and chemical hapten exposure. The time point here: patch test 2, 6 weeks after DPC sensitization. Treatment defined: therapeutic diphenylcyclopropenone sensitization with weekly scalp DPC. Using its own MiXCR run on the RACE reads, TCRdb lists one record per CDR3 protein. The sample has tens of thousands of distinct CDR3 sequences, around 3.2% seen once. The starting material was whole blood, obtained in connection with sensitization to the hapten diphenylcyclopropenone (DPC). These receptors all stem from a man aged 35 to 55 with alopecia areata. Some clones in this sample may be carry-over from other donors' samples.

In this sample, this clonotype turned up many times. The J gene is TRBJ2-3, the V gene TRBV10-2; D ambiguous. Trimming shortened V by 6 bases and J by 6 bases, and 13 bases separated the two germline ends. Germline V CDR1 and CDR2: WSHSY, SAAADI. The length of the CDR3 is 13 residues. CDR3 coding DNA: TGCGCCAGCAGAGCCTCCTCCGGTGATACGCAGTATTTT. Translated, it gives CASRASSGDTQYF.

This clonotype has a count of ten or more. The DNA for the CDR3 is TGTGCCAGCAGTCCCCTCCCGAGCGGGAATGACCACGAGCAGTACTTC. It translates to CASSPLPSGNDHEQYF. The V call is TRBV28, the J call TRBJ2-7; 7 bases are a match to TRBD2. Trimming cost V 5 bases and J 5 bases; bases outside gene matches: 15. The germline V gene encodes CDR1 MDHEN and CDR2 SYDVKM. CDR3 length: 16 residues.

This clonotype was seen many times. V usage is TRBV12-3 or TRBV12-4 and J usage is TRBJ1-2; 7 positions agree with TRBD1. V lost 6 bases to trimming and J lost 7 bases; unmatched junction nucleotides: 11. The CDR3 has 14 residues. The DNA of the CDR3 is TGTGCCAGCAGGAGACAGGGATTGGCCGGTGGCTACACCTTC. It encodes CASRRQGLAGGYTF.

This clonotype was detected many times. This chain links TRBV7-9 with TRBJ2-3; TRBD2 aligns across 10 bases. V lost 2 bases and J lost 4; bases outside the gene matches: 3. This CDR3 has 15 amino acids. Germline lookup yields CDR1 SEHNR and CDR2 FQNEAQ (reference sequence). The CDR3 loop is CASSLPGLAPDTQYF. In DNA form, the CDR3 reads TGTGCCAGCAGCTTACCGGGACTAGCGCCAGATACGCAGTATTTT. Supplemented by reference TRBV7-9 and TRBJ2-3, the full variable domain reads DTGVSQNPRHKITKRGQNVTFRCDPISEHNRLYWYRQTLGQGPEFLTYFQNEAQLEKSRLLSDRFSAERPKGSFSTLEIQRTEQGDSAMYLCASSLPGLAPDTQYFGPGTRLTVL.

This clonotype occurred many times. The chain joins TRBV27 to TRBJ2-3; D unresolved. The V end was cut by 3 bases, the J end by 11 bases, with 9 bases between. The CDR3 is 11 residues long. Germline V gene data show CDR1 as MNHEY and CDR2 as SMNVEV (reference sequence). CDR3 bases: TGTGCCAGCAGTTTCCTTTATCAGCAGTATTTT. Its protein is CASSFLYQQYF.

This clonotype was observed at least ten times. The chain carries TRBV27 and TRBJ2-3, with TRBD2 identical over 11 bases. The CDR3 consists of 16 residues. V lost 4 bases to trimming and J lost 6 bases; unmatched junction nucleotides: 9. CDR1 is MNHEY, CDR2 SMNVEV, per germline (reference sequence). CDR3 DNA: TGTGCCAGCAGTTCGGGGACTAGCGGCAGACCGGATACGCAGTATTTT. Its protein product is CASSSGTSGRPDTQYF.

As for this clonotype: A read error may explain this, as a much larger clone is one base away. J is TRBJ1-4 and V is TRBV12-3 or TRBV12-4; no clear D. This CDR3 comprises 15 residues. With 5 bases removed from V and 4 bases from J, the gap between germline ends came to 14 bases. In nucleotides, the CDR3 is TGTGCCAGCAGTCGCCATAGTGGAAATAATGAAAAACTGTTTTTT. The encoded protein is CASSRHSGNNEKLFF.

This clonotype was seen more than once but under ten times. V usage is TRBV27 and J usage is TRBJ2-7; possible D gene TRBD1, 5 bases. This CDR3 has 16 residues. Per the germline V gene, CDR1 is MNHEY and CDR2 is SMNVEV (reference sequence). The germline V and J ends were trimmed by 6 bases and 0 bases, with 18 bases remaining between them. The CDR3 loop is CASSRGGREGSYEQYF. CDR3 DNA: TGTGCCAGCAGCCGAGGTGGCAGGGAAGGCTCCTACGAGCAGTACTTC.